The 9 T cell receptor beta chains below come from one sample, sequenced in a study of technical replicates of blood from a handful of donors (dated by TCRdb to 2016 to 2017). Libraries were built with the immunoSEQ multiplex PCR assay. Sourced from immuneACCESS, this table was stored by TCRdb with only in-frame sequences that have V and J called. A share of the clones is absent; for the studies checked, an unresolved V gene accounts for under half, and the remainder has no known explanation. The sample table shows about 70,000 clones, and roughly 92% are seen once. The ten largest make up 0.4% to 0.45% of the sample. The source material was T cells isolated from PBMCs. The origin of the receptors is a human donor in good health.

V gene TRBV7-7 combines with J gene TRBJ2-5; the match to TRBD2 covers 11 bases. CDR3 size: 17 residues. V gave up 1 base and J gave up 2 bases; unmatched junction bases: 6. Per germline, CDR1 SSHAT and CDR2 FNYEAQ (reference sequence). Here the CDR3 reads CASSLGRLAGGQETQYF. The CDR3 bases are TGTGCCAGCAGCTTAGGGAGGCTAGCGGGAGGACAAGAGACCCAGTACTTC.

This chain joins TRBV7-3 and TRBJ1-1; 8 bases fit TRBD1. CDR1 and CDR2 (germline): SGHTA, FQGTGA. Trimming removed 5 bases from V and 4 bases from J; junction bases left unmatched: 12. CDR3 length equals 16 residues. The CDR3 nucleotides are TGTGCCAGCAGCCTTACCTTTTCGGACAGGGTCACTGAAGCTTTCTTT. Translation gives CASSLTFSDRVTEAFF.

The chain is built from TRBV28 and TRBJ1-1; 8 bases line up with TRBD1. V shed 6 bases and J 5 bases; nucleotides not matched to a gene: 14. CDR3 length equals 16 residues. Germline V gene lookup returns CDR1 MDHEN and CDR2 SYDVKM. The CDR3 sequence: CASSYPHLGQGTEAFF. CDR3 in DNA: TGTGCCAGCAGCTACCCCCATCTCGGACAGGGAACTGAAGCTTTCTTT.

The chain carries TRBV4-1 and TRBJ2-1, with TRBD2 matching 8 bases. Per germline, CDR1 MGHRA and CDR2 YSYEKL. The V gene end was trimmed by 3 bases and the J gene end by 5 bases; junction bases not matched to a gene: 3. This CDR3 comprises 14 residues. The CDR3, as DNA: TGCGCCAGCAGCCACCGGGGGGGGGACAATGAGCAGTTCTTC. It yields the protein CASSHRGGDNEQFF.

The chain has TRBV23-1 and TRBJ2-3; 7 positions agree with TRBD1. TRBV23-1 falls under the ORF class, with uncertain function. V gave up 6 bases and J gave up 3 bases; unmatched junction bases: 12. The CDR3 is 16 amino acids. CDR3 in amino acids: CASRLQKDRKTDTQYF. As DNA, the CDR3 is TGCGCCAGCAGGCTGCAAAAGGACAGGAAAACAGATACGCAGTATTTT.

This clone was detected a few times. The genes are TRBV2 and TRBJ1-1, with D tentatively TRBD1 (5 bases). The CDR3 length is 13 residues. Between the trimmed V and J ends, which lost 7 bases and 7 bases, there was a span of 16 bases. The germline gives CDR1 SNHLY, CDR2 FYNNEI. CDR3 DNA: TGTGCCAGCATAGTAGGACAAACCCTTGAAGCTTTCTTT. Protein: CASIVGQTLEAFF.

This clone has only one observation. The rearrangement uses TRBV4-1 and TRBJ2-7; tentatively, D is TRBD2 (6 bases). Trimming pared 3 bases from V and 2 bases from J, leaving 17 bases between. The CDR3 spans 16 residues. CDR1 is MGHRA and CDR2 is YSYEKL in the germline V gene. The CDR3 nucleotides are TGCGCCAGCAGCCACACAGCGGGCCGCGATACCTACGAGCAGTACTTC. Translating gives CASSHTAGRDTYEQYF.

This clone was seen just once. The chain uses TRBV18 and TRBJ2-7; TRBD1 aligns across 7 bases. The ends lost 4 bases at V and 3 bases at J; junction bases unmatched: 3. CDR1 is KGHSH and CDR2 is LQKENI in the germline V gene. CDR3 length: 13 amino acids. CDR3 amino acids: CASSLGTDYEQYF. CDR3 DNA: TGTGCCAGCTCACTCGGGACAGACTACGAGCAGTACTTC.

J is TRBJ1-1 and V is TRBV19; D uncertain. Trimming pared 3 bases from V and 6 bases from J, leaving 17 bases between. This CDR3 comprises 15 residues. Germline-derived CDR1 and CDR2 are LNHDA and SQIVND (reference sequence). The CDR3, as DNA: TGTGCCAGTAGTATCCGAGGGTCTTATGGGTCTGAAGCTTTCTTT. This translates into CASSIRGSYGSEAFF.